The 24 T cell receptor beta chains reported below all come from one sample, sequenced in a study of PD-1 blockade in classical Hodgkin lymphoma. The time point denotes: cycle 4 day 1 (C4D1), after less than 7 weeks of nivolumab. Following autologous stem cell transplantation, relapse occurred in every patient, and exposure to brentuximab vedotin varied. Investigators obtained CD8+ T cells from thawed PBMCs by magnetic negative selection. TCRdb keeps only in-frame clones here, not all; method: immunoSEQ multiplex PCR. The sample includes roughly 9,900 clones, 70% to 80% of them seen just once. Sequenced here: CD8+ T cells from blood, sampled before the fourth cycle of nivolumab. Source of these receptors: a human donor with classical Hodgkin lymphoma.

The table lists this clone with a few counts. J is TRBJ1-1 and V is TRBV19; D gene uncertain. The V and J ends lost 1 base and 0 bases respectively, with 9 bases between them. Germline assignment: CDR1 LNHDA and CDR2 SQIVND (reference sequence). This CDR3 spans 15 amino acids. The CDR3 loop is CASSIVSEMNTEAFF. DNA for the CDR3: TGTGCCAGTAGTATAGTGTCCGAGATGAACACTGAAGCTTTCTTT.

This clone was counted a few times. V is TRBV7-9 and J is TRBJ2-1; no firm D call. Trimming took 1 base from V and 3 from J, leaving 10 bases between them. The CDR3 sequence is 15 residues long. Germline V lookup: CDR1 SEHNR, CDR2 FQNEAQ (reference sequence). The CDR3 sequence: CASSLEFGVYNEQFF. DNA of the CDR3: TGTGCCAGCAGCTTAGAATTCGGCGTCTACAATGAGCAGTTCTTC.

The chain links TRBV6-6 to TRBJ2-7; 9 nucleotides agree with TRBD1. After removal of 3 bases from V and 7 bases from J, the junction contained 10 bases not matched to a gene. This CDR3 is built from 15 residues. The germline V gene has CDR1 MNHNY and CDR2 SVGAGI (reference sequence). CDR3 sequence reads: CASSYSGQGGSEQYF. For the CDR3, the DNA is TGTGCCAGCAGTTATTCGGGACAGGGTGGGAGTGAGCAGTACTTC.

The chain employs TRBV28 and TRBJ2-1; maybe TRBD2 (6 bases). Trimming shortened V by 3 bases and J by 4 bases, and 10 bases separated the two germline ends. The CDR3 spans 14 residues. Per germline, CDR1 MDHEN and CDR2 SYDVKM. CDR3 nucleotides: TGTGCCAGCAGTTTCTATGGGACTTACAATGAGCAGTTCTTC. Its translation: CASSFYGTYNEQFF.

This clone was detected a few times. V and J are TRBV6-5 and TRBJ1-2; no reliable D call. The CDR3 totals 15 residues. The germline V and J ends were trimmed by 0 bases and 6 bases, with 14 bases remaining between them. Per germline, CDR1 MNHEY and CDR2 SVGAGI. The DNA for the CDR3 is TGTGCCAGCAGTTACTCGATACAGCCTGAGGATGGCTACACCTTC. Translation: CASSYSIQPEDGYTF.

The chain couples TRBV7-9 to TRBJ2-3; a weak D match, TRBD2 (6 bases). The V end was cut by 1 base, the J end by 0 bases, with 14 bases between. This CDR3 is 17 amino acids long. The V gene's germline CDR1 is SEHNR and CDR2 FQNEAQ (reference sequence). CDR3 in amino acids: CASSLDSGRPSTDTQYF. Written as DNA, the CDR3 is TGTGCCAGCAGCTTAGACAGTGGGAGGCCTAGCACAGATACGCAGTATTTT. The entire variable domain, with the rest obtained from reference TRBV7-9 and TRBJ2-3, is as follows: DTGVSQNPRHKITKRGQNVTFRCDPISEHNRLYWYRQTLGQGPEFLTYFQNEAQLEKSRLLSDRFSAERPKGSFSTLEIQRTEQGDSAMYLCASSLDSGRPSTDTQYFGPGTRLTVL.

This chain connects TRBV7-9 to TRBJ1-2, with D possibly being TRBD1 (6 bases). This CDR3 contains 16 residues. Germline CDR1 SEHNR, CDR2 FQNEAQ (reference sequence). Trimming removed 5 bases from V and 2 bases from J, with 18 bases in between. CDR3 amino acids: CASSPPTGKENYGYTF. The CDR3 DNA is TGTGCCAGCAGCCCCCCAACAGGGAAGGAGAACTATGGCTACACCTTC.

The chain uses TRBV9 and TRBJ2-5, with TRBD1 as a possible D gene (6 bases). Trimming shortened V by 4 bases and J by 1 base, and 14 bases separated the two germline ends. This CDR3 region has 15 residues. Germline CDR1 SGDLS, CDR2 YYNGEE. The DNA of the CDR3 is TGTGCCAGCAGCTTCTACGGGACACCCCAAGAGACCCAGTACTTC. Its protein is CASSFYGTPQETQYF. Full variable domain (rest looked up from reference TRBV9 and TRBJ2-5): DSGVTQTPKHLITATGQRVTLRCSPRSGDLSVYWYQQSLDQGLQFLIQYYNGEERAKGNILERFSAQQFPDLHSELNLSSLELGDSALYFCASSFYGTPQETQYFGPGTRLLVL.

The chain joins TRBV27 to TRBJ2-7; D is unclear. V gave up 8 bases and J gave up 3 bases, with 17 bases separating them. Germline CDR1 and CDR2: MNHEY and SMNVEV (reference sequence). CDR3 length: 14 amino acids. This CDR3 reads CASRNRARYYEQYF. CDR3 bases: TGTGCCAGCCGGAACCGGGCCAGATACTACGAGCAGTACTTC.

This clone was counted a single time. One end of the junction is discordant with germline, which a read error may explain. The chain carries TRBV7-9 and TRBJ2-7, with 9 bases aligning to TRBD1. This CDR3 comprises 15 residues. Germline loops: CDR1 SEHNR, CDR2 FQNEAQ (reference sequence). CDR3: CASSQTGTGIYEQYF. CDR3 in DNA: TGCGCCAGCAGCCAAACCGGGACAGGGATCTACGAGCAGTACTTC.

The chain is built from TRBV28 and TRBJ2-2; D uncertain. V was pared by 2 bases and J by 0 bases, with 7 bases between. This CDR3 comprises 15 residues. Germline values: CDR1 MDHEN, CDR2 SYDVKM. CDR3 sequence (DNA): TGTGCCAGCAGTTTAAATCTAGCGAACACCGGGGAGCTGTTTTTT. Translation gives CASSLNLANTGELFF.

The table lists this clone with a few counts. The chain recombines TRBV29-1 with TRBJ2-7; TRBD2 might be the D (5 bases). V was pared by 4 bases and J by 2 bases, with 12 bases between. Per the germline V gene, CDR1 is SQVTM and CDR2 is ANQGSEA. This CDR3 comprises 13 residues. CDR3 sequence (DNA): TGCAGCGTTGTCTTGAGCGGCACCTACGAGCAGTACTTC. This encodes CSVVLSGTYEQYF.

The CDR3 DNA is TGTGCCAGCAGCGCCTACGACGGATACACTGAAGCTTTCTTT. Its translation: CASSAYDGYTEAFF. The genes are TRBV9 and TRBJ1-1; D uncertain. With 3 bases removed from V and 3 bases from J, the gap between germline ends came to 12 bases. The CDR3 spans 14 residues. The V gene's germline CDR1 is SGDLS and CDR2 YYNGEE.

With respect to this clone: The germline gene is not matched at one end of the junction; a read error may be the cause. The V and J genes are TRBV7-9 and TRBJ2-1; D unresolved. The CDR3 has 13 residues. Germline V gene lookup returns CDR1 SEHNR and CDR2 FQNEAQ (reference sequence). CDR3 sequence reads: CASSTEVYSEQFF. CDR3 bases: TGTGCCAGCAGCACTGAGGTTTACAGTGAGCAGTTCTTC.

Regarding this clone: The sample carries other DNA sequences with the same CDR3. The V call is TRBV6-5, the J call TRBJ2-7, with TRBD2 matching over 7 bases. This CDR3 is built from 15 residues. Looked up from germline, CDR1 is MNHEY and CDR2 is SVGAGI. J gave up 0 bases and V 0 bases, and 2 bases lay outside the gene matches. The CDR3 sequence is CASSYSGTNSYEQYF. The CDR3 nucleotides are TGTGCCAGCAGTTACTCGGGGACTAACTCCTACGAGCAGTACTTC.

This clone was observed a handful of times. The rearrangement uses TRBV9 and TRBJ1-3, with D unclear. The germline gives CDR1 SGDLS, CDR2 YYNGEE. The length of the CDR3 is 13 residues. The V end lost 4 bases, the J end lost 4 bases, and 9 bases lay between the germline ends. CDR3 region: CASSWGSGNTIYF. For the CDR3, the DNA is TGTGCCAGCAGCTGGGGTTCGGGAAACACCATATATTTT.

The chain recombines TRBV11-2 with TRBJ2-1; D not certain. CDR3 length: 11 residues. V gave up 4 bases and J gave up 9 bases, with 7 bases separating them. Germline V gives CDR1 SGHAT, CDR2 FQNNGV. Written as DNA, the CDR3 is TGTGCCAGCAGCTATATAGGTGAGCAGTTCTTC. Translation gives CASSYIGEQFF.

V usage is TRBV7-8 and J usage is TRBJ1-2; tentatively, D is TRBD1 (6 bases). The CDR3 totals 16 residues. Trimming pared 2 bases from V and 7 bases from J, leaving 20 bases between. Germline-derived CDR1 and CDR2 are SGHVS and FQNEAQ. The CDR3 DNA is TGTGCCAGCAGCTTATCCAATACAGGGCCAGGAAGTGGCTACACCTTC. It encodes CASSLSNTGPGSGYTF.

J is TRBJ2-7 and V is TRBV5-6; unclear D gene. This CDR3 is built from 12 residues. The V gene lost 4 bases and the J gene lost 3 bases, with 8 bases spanning the gap. CDR1 is SGHDT and CDR2 is YYEEEE in the germline V gene. The CDR3 bases are TGTGCCAGCAGCGTAAATCTCTACGAGCAGTACTTC. It codes for CASSVNLYEQYF.

Only a few counts were recorded for this clone. V gene TRBV30 combines with J gene TRBJ2-7, with TRBD2 as a possible D gene (5 bases). The CDR3 sequence is 12 residues long. CDR1 and CDR2 (germline): GTSNPN, SVGIG (reference sequence). V was shortened by 0 bases and J by 4 bases, with 7 bases between the two germline ends. CDR3 protein: CAWSVGRYEQYF. Here the CDR3 DNA reads TGTGCCTGGAGTGTAGGGAGATACGAGCAGTACTTC.

The CDR3, as DNA: TGTGCCAGCAGCACGGGGGGGCGGGGCTATGGCTACACCTTC. It translates to CASSTGGRGYGYTF. The chain couples TRBV21-1 to TRBJ1-2. TRBV21-1 is recorded as a pseudogene. CDR3 length equals 14 residues.

The chain has TRBV28 and TRBJ1-2; possibly TRBD1 for D (6 bases). This CDR3 has 17 residues. With 7 bases removed from V and 4 bases from J, the gap between germline ends came to 25 bases. CDR1 and CDR2 (germline): MDHEN, SYDVKM. CDR3 protein: CASIPRGGAKSLYGYTF. Written as DNA, the CDR3 is TGTGCCAGCATTCCGCGGGGGGGCGCGAAAAGCCTCTATGGCTACACCTTC.

The CDR3 DNA follows: TGTGCCAGCAGCTTAGATGGGACTAGCGGGGATGAGCAGTTCTTC. Translated: CASSLDGTSGDEQFF. V usage is TRBV7-6 and J usage is TRBJ2-1, with 13 nucleotides matching TRBD2. The CDR3 sequence is 15 residues long. The trim removed 1 base at V and 8 bases at J, leaving 2 bases unmatched. Germline loops: CDR1 SGHVS, CDR2 FNYEAQ.

The chain recombines TRBV27 with TRBJ2-1, with D unclear. Trimming stripped 7 bases from V and 4 bases from J, with 14 bases between. CDR1 and CDR2 from the germline V gene are MNHEY and SMNVEV (reference sequence). This CDR3 is built from 14 residues. CDR3 sequence (DNA): TGTGCCAGCACGAGCGCGGACGGGTACAATGAGCAGTTCTTC. Amino acid sequence: CASTSADGYNEQFF.